The 26 T cell receptor beta chains reported below all come from one sample, sequenced in a study of blood T cells in healthy people across ages. A sample-barcoded 5' primer and a J-beta primer mix were used in a second PCR of roughly 7 to 11 cycles. Via MiXCR, TCRdb re-called the 5' RACE reads, giving one row per CDR3 protein. The sample lists about 650,000 distinct CDR3 sequences; less than 40% were seen once. Sequenced: blood. The receptors originated from a woman aged 80 or over in good health.

A note on this clonotype: This may arise from a read error, as a much more abundant clone is one base away. The chain recombines TRBV10-3 with TRBJ1-4; 9 bases align to TRBD1. From germline, CDR1 is ENHRY and CDR2 SYGVKD. The length of the CDR3 is 15 residues. The CDR3 loop reads CAVSESGTGNEKLFF. The CDR3 DNA is TGTGCCGTCAGTGAGTCAGGGACAGGGAATGAAAAACTGTTTTTT.

As regards this clonotype: A read error may explain this, as a much larger clone is one base away. The chain uses TRBV6-1 and TRBJ2-7; 7 positions agree with TRBD1. Germline-derived CDR1 and CDR2 are MNHNS and SASEGT. Unmatched junction bases numbered 10, after V lost 5 bases and J lost 12 bases. CDR3 length: 12 amino acids. The CDR3 protein is CASSIGGLEGYF. CDR3 nucleotide sequence: TGTGCCAGCAGTATAGGGGGCCTCGAAGGGTACTTC.

The chain links TRBV5-1 to TRBJ2-4, with TRBD1 matching 9 bases. Judging by the DNA end, TRBJ2-5 fits better; the J call may be wrong. The germline gives CDR1 SGHRS, CDR2 YFSETQ. This CDR3 contains 15 residues. The CDR3 here is CASTPFDRGQETQYF. In nucleotides, the CDR3 is TGCGCCAGCACTCCCTTCGACAGGGGGCAAGAGACCCAGTACTTC.

This clonotype has at least ten counts. The V call is TRBV6-2 or TRBV6-3, the J call TRBJ1-5, with D possibly TRBD1 on 6 matching bases. This CDR3 has 16 residues. V was cut by 4 bases and J by 2 bases, with 15 bases left in between. Germline CDR1 and CDR2: MNHEY and SVGEGT. CDR3 protein: CASSSIRGSGNQPQHF. CDR3 coding DNA: TGTGCCAGCAGTTCAATCAGGGGTAGTGGCAATCAGCCCCAGCATTTT.

This clonotype occurred many times. The chain couples TRBV21-1 to TRBJ2-5. TRBV21-1 is an annotated pseudogene. CDR3 length: 15 residues. Here the CDR3 reads CASSKKASDQETQYF. CDR3 nucleotides: TGTGCCAGCAGCAAAAAGGCCTCGGACCAAGAGACCCAGTACTTC.

This clonotype was seen at least ten times. The chain links TRBV4-3 to TRBJ2-7, with 7 bases that match TRBD1. The germline V gene has CDR1 LGHNA and CDR2 YSLEER. The CDR3 extends over 15 amino acids. The junction had 4 bases not matched to a gene; V was cut back by 0 bases and J by 2 bases. The CDR3 loop reads CASSQDLGQTYEQYF. In DNA form, the CDR3 reads TGCGCCAGCAGCCAAGATTTGGGACAGACCTACGAGCAGTACTTC.

This clonotype has a count of ten or more. The DNA is omitted, as the CDR3 cannot be located on it reliably, and the CDR3 follows TCRdb's listing. This chain links TRBV6-2 or TRBV6-3 with TRBJ2-5; TRBD1 is taken as the D call from the table, unchecked against the DNA. With termini counted, the CDR3 has 14 amino acids. Germline V gene sequence: CDR1 MNHEY, CDR2 SVGEGT. CDR3 region: CASTSGPRRETQYF.

J is TRBJ1-6 and V is TRBV7-8, with 7 bases identical to TRBD1. The CDR3 has 16 amino acids. J lost 5 bases, V lost 1 base, and 5 bases had no gene match. Germline CDR1 reads SGHVS; CDR2 reads FQNEAQ. This CDR3 reads CASSLEGALNNSPLHF. The CDR3 region has the DNA TGTGCCAGCAGCTTAGAGGGGGCACTTAATAATTCACCCCTCCACTTT. Variable domain in full (rest from reference TRBV7-8 and TRBJ1-6): GAGVSQSPRYKVAKRGQDVALRCDPISGHVSLFWYQQALGQGPEFLTYFQNEAQLDKSGLPSDRFFAERPEGSVSTLKIQRTQQEDSAVYLCASSLEGALNNSPLHFGNGTRLTVT.

The chain employs TRBV9 and TRBJ2-1, with D possibly being TRBD1 (6 bases). The CDR3 is 16 residues long. V dropped 0 bases and J dropped 9 bases, with 19 bases sitting between them. Germline CDR1 is SGDLS and CDR2 is YYNGEE. CDR3 protein: CASSVVGGGPRSEQFF. The CDR3, as DNA: TGTGCCAGCAGCGTAGTAGGGGGTGGCCCTCGAAGTGAGCAGTTCTTC.

The chain recombines TRBV11-1 with TRBJ2-1; 9 bases line up with TRBD1. In germline, CDR1 is SGHAT, CDR2 FQDESV (reference sequence). The CDR3 has 18 residues. The J segment lost 2 bases and the V segment lost 5 bases, leaving 13 bases of the junction unmatched. Here the CDR3 reads CASSANRDREAPYNEQFF. CDR3 in DNA: TGTGCCAGCAGCGCCAACCGGGACAGGGAAGCCCCCTACAATGAGCAGTTCTTC.

This clonotype showed up just a few times. A much bigger clone sits one base away, suggesting this may be a read error. This rearrangement joins TRBV29-1 to TRBJ2-1; D perhaps matches TRBD1 (6 bases). TRBJ2-7 matches the DNA end more closely, so the J call is doubtful. CDR1 and CDR2 (germline): SQVTM, ANQGSEA. This CDR3 has 14 amino acids. The CDR3 region is CSVPGASSYNEQYF. The CDR3 coding sequence is TGCAGCGTTCCAGGGGCCTCGTCCTACAATGAGCAGTACTTC.

The gene calls are TRBV20-1 and TRBJ2-1; 15 nucleotides match TRBD2. V gave up 5 bases and J gave up 15 bases; unmatched junction bases: 8. Looked up from germline, CDR1 is DFQATT and CDR2 is SNEGSKA (reference sequence). The CDR3 is made up of 13 amino acids. CDR3 sequence reads: CSAGWTSGGGRFF. CDR3 nucleotides: TGCAGTGCTGGATGGACTAGCGGGGGGGGGCGGTTCTTC.

This clonotype was counted ten times or more. V is TRBV24-1 and J is TRBJ2-7; D is possibly TRBD1 (6 bases). Germline lookup yields CDR1 KGHDR and CDR2 SFDVKD. V was cut by 4 bases and J by 2 bases, with 11 bases left in between. The length of the CDR3 is 14 residues. CDR3 DNA sequence: TGTGCCACCAGTGACTCTGGGACACCCTACGAGCAGTACTTC. It translates to CATSDSGTPYEQYF.

In this sample, this clonotype turned up many times. The chain is built from TRBV5-1 and TRBJ2-1, with 13 bases fitting TRBD2. Unmatched junction bases numbered 8, after V lost 7 bases and J lost 7 bases. This CDR3 spans 15 amino acids. Germline CDR1 and CDR2: SGHRS and YFSETQ. The CDR3 bases are TGCGCCAGCGGGTGGACTAGCGGGGGATTAAATGAGCAGTTCTTC. This gives the protein CASGWTSGGLNEQFF.

In this sample, this clonotype turned up many times. The V and J genes are TRBV29-1 and TRBJ2-1; 7 positions agree with TRBD1. Germline values: CDR1 SQVTM, CDR2 ANQGSEA. CDR3 size: 13 residues. The V segment lost 7 bases and the J segment 0 bases; nucleotides outside the gene matches: 3. DNA for the CDR3: TGCAGCGCTGGACAGGACTCCTACAATGAGCAGTTCTTC. This codes for CSAGQDSYNEQFF.

This clonotype was seen only a few times. Written as DNA, the CDR3 is TGTGCCAGCAGTTCAGGGATGTTAATAGATACGCAGTATTTT. This translates into CASSSGMLIDTQYF. The chain uses TRBV6-2 or TRBV6-3 and TRBJ2-3; D may be TRBD1 (5 bases). Germline V gene sequence: CDR1 MNHEY, CDR2 SVGEGT. The CDR3 length is 14 residues. Trimming took off 4 bases at V and 5 bases at J, with 13 bases between the two ends.

Note on this clonotype: A much larger clonotype is one base distant, so this may be a read error. The genes are TRBV12-5 and TRBJ2-5, with 7 bases aligning to TRBD1. CDR1 and CDR2 from the germline V gene are LGHNT and FRNRAP. J gave up 11 bases and V 11 bases, and 11 bases lay outside the gene matches. There are 11 residues in the CDR3. The CDR3 reads CASHRGHEQYF. The DNA of the CDR3 is TGTGCTTCCCACAGGGGACATGAGCAGTACTTC. The full variable domain, in which reference TRBV12-5 and TRBJ2-5 provide the parts outside the CDR3, is DARVTQTPRHKVTEMGQEVTMRCQPILGHNTVFWYRQTMMQGLELLAYFRNRAPLDDSGMPKDRFSAEMPDATLATLKIQPSEPRDSAVYFCASHRGHEQYFGPGTRLLVL.

The chain has TRBV19 and TRBJ2-1, with 10 bases matching TRBD1. The CDR3 length is 14 residues. Germline CDR1 LNHDA, CDR2 SQIVND (reference sequence). V shed 5 bases and J 10 bases; nucleotides not matched to a gene: 8. The DNA of the CDR3 is TGTGCCAGTAGTCACCGGGACAGGGGCTACGAGCAGTTCTTC. Translation: CASSHRDRGYEQFF.

Many counts were recorded for this clonotype. J is TRBJ1-5 and V is TRBV12-3 or TRBV12-4; the D gene is possibly TRBD1 (5 bases). V was trimmed by 2 bases and J by 4 bases, leaving 15 bases between them. The length of the CDR3 is 16 residues. The CDR3 region is CASSLSYPGGNQPQHF. CDR3 nucleotide sequence: TGTGCCAGCAGTTTAAGTTACCCCGGGGGGAATCAGCCCCAGCATTTT.

The J gene is TRBJ1-1, the V gene TRBV5-1; 10 bases line up with TRBD1. The J segment lost 1 base and the V segment lost 3 bases, leaving 3 bases of the junction unmatched. CDR3 length: 15 amino acids. CDR1 is SGHRS, CDR2 YFSETQ, per germline. The CDR3 spells CASSWTGGPNTEAFF. In DNA form, the CDR3 reads TGCGCCAGCAGCTGGACAGGGGGACCGAACACTGAAGCTTTCTTT.

The gene calls are TRBV6-1 and TRBJ2-1, with 9 bases aligning to TRBD1. The junction had 10 bases not matched to a gene; V was cut back by 6 bases and J by 1 base. The CDR3 extends over 17 amino acids. CDR1 MNHNS and CDR2 SASEGT come from the germline V gene. CDR3 DNA: TGTGCCAGCAGCCCTGGACAGGGGAGGATTTCCTACAATGAGCAGTTCTTC. It yields the protein CASSPGQGRISYNEQFF.

This clonotype was counted many times. The CDR3, as DNA: TGCAGTGCTAGAGAACTAGCGGGGGGTGTGCCAGATACGCAGTATTTT. Its protein is CSARELAGGVPDTQYF. The chain is built from TRBV20-1 and TRBJ2-3; 12 bases fit TRBD2. This CDR3 has 16 residues. CDR1 DFQATT and CDR2 SNEGSKA come from the germline V gene (reference sequence). V lost 0 bases to trimming and J lost 4 bases; unmatched junction nucleotides: 5.

This clonotype has ten or more counts. The J gene is TRBJ2-1, the V gene TRBV5-5, with 10 nucleotides matching TRBD2. The CDR3 runs 15 residues. CDR1 SGHKS and CDR2 YYEKEE come from the germline V gene (reference sequence). J was trimmed by 7 bases and V by 2 bases; bases with no gene match: 6. The CDR3 is CASSLSSGGRNEQFF. The DNA of the CDR3 is TGTGCCAGCAGCTTAAGTAGCGGGGGGAGGAATGAGCAGTTCTTC. Full variable domain (missing parts from reference TRBV5-5 and TRBJ2-1): DAGVTQSPTHLIKTRGQQVTLRCSPISGHKSVSWYQQVLGQGPQFIFQYYEKEERGRGNFPDRFSARQFPNYSSELNVNALLLGDSALYLCASSLSSGGRNEQFFGPGTRLTVL.

This clonotype has a count of ten or more. V and J are TRBV10-3 and TRBJ2-7, with 9 bases fitting TRBD1. Germline V CDR1 and CDR2: ENHRY, SYGVKD. The length of the CDR3 is 17 residues. The trim removed 6 bases at V and 0 bases at J, leaving 12 bases unmatched. This CDR3 is CAISTDRDRVPSYEQYF. The CDR3 DNA reads TGTGCCATCAGCACAGACCGGGACAGGGTTCCCTCCTACGAGCAGTACTTC.

Notes on this clonotype: This may arise from a read error, as a much more abundant clone is one base away. The chain couples TRBV7-2 to TRBJ2-7, with D possibly TRBD1 on 6 matching bases. This CDR3 region has 16 residues. CDR1 and CDR2 from the germline V gene are SGHTA and FQGNSA. Trimming took off 10 bases at V and 2 bases at J, with 24 bases between the two ends. The CDR3 spells CANRQGQFSAAYEQYF. The CDR3 DNA sequence: TGTGCCAACAGACAAGGACAGTTTAGTGCGGCCTACGAGCAGTACTTC. Using reference TRBV7-2 and TRBJ2-7 for the parts outside the CDR3, the full variable domain is GAGVSQSPSNKVTEKGKDVELRCDPISGHTALYWYRQSLGQGLEFLIYFQGNSAPDKSGLPSDRFSAERTGGSVSTLTIQRTQQEDSAVYLCANRQGQFSAAYEQYFGPGTRLTVT.

This sequence joins TRBV7-6 and TRBJ1-2, with unresolved D. This CDR3 spans 13 amino acids. Germline loops: CDR1 SGHVS, CDR2 FNYEAQ. V was shortened by 2 bases and J by 6 bases, with 10 bases between the two germline ends. The CDR3 bases are TGTGCCAGCAGCTTAACGGGTTCCGATGGCTACACCTTC. Its translation: CASSLTGSDGYTF. The full variable domain, its missing parts supplied by reference TRBV7-6 and TRBJ1-2, is GAGVSQSPRYKVTKRGQDVALRCDPISGHVSLYWYRQALGQGPEFLTYFNYEAQQDKSGLPNDRFSAERPEGSISTLTIQRTEQRDSAMYRCASSLTGSDGYTFGSGTRLTVV.